Reported below is one TCR beta chain. Other DNA sequences in this sample translate to the same CDR3. PCR amplification relied on 60 Vbeta primers (plus 13 Jbeta primers). TCRdb's copy holds only in-frame clones and misses some; the assay was immunoSEQ multiplex PCR. The data contain about 130,000 clones, roughly 82% of them singletons. The data derive from a study of cytomegalovirus exposure and HLA in healthy donors. The clonotype comes from a woman in her 40s in good health and CMV-seropositive. Sequencing input: PBMCs.

The CDR3 loop reads CASSEALENYEQYF. CDR3 in DNA: TGTGCCAGCAGTGAAGCACTAGAAAACTACGAGCAGTACTTC. V usage is TRBV6-1 and J usage is TRBJ2-7; a possible D gene is TRBD2 (5 bases). This CDR3 comprises 14 residues. Germline V CDR1 and CDR2: MNHNS, SASEGT. Deletions cut 0 bases from V and 3 bases from J, with 9 bases between.